Given below is one TCR beta chain in context. This clone's antigen is unknown. There are no base qualities to consult, and no much larger clone falls within one base. The CDR3 runs 16 amino acids, cysteine and phenylalanine included. The only DNA kept is the CDR3, 48 bases in frame from the first base. Trimming leaves V shorter by 4 bases and J shorter by 0 bases, with the junction holding 10 bases beyond the gene matches. The germline V gene encodes CDR1 DFQATT and CDR2 SNEGSKA (reference sequence). Libraries were prepared through 5' RACE. Instrument on record: NextSeq 500. The TCR library protocol attached unique molecular identifiers to individual cDNA molecules to correct for sequencing error and PCR bias. TCR alpha and beta chains were both sequenced, and the abundances of alpha and beta sequences in each sample were closely correlated with each other. The authors' pipeline ran thus. Decombinator V4 was used to annotate TCR sequences for V gene, J gene and CDR3. TCRs were defined as expanded if a significant change between any two time points was detected under a Poisson model with p below 0.0001. TCR abundances were normalised to the total number of TCRs sequenced per sample and expressed as counts per million. TRAV1-2 paired with TRAJ12, TRAJ20 or TRAJ33 defined MAIT TCRs, while TRAV10 paired with TRAJ18 defined iNKT TCRs. VDJdb, accessed 1 November 2021, was searched for CMV, EBV and SARS-CoV-2 annotated TCRs, with TCRs annotated for multiple antigens excluded. The public reads were reanalyzed by TCRdb: fastp trimming at Q25, MiXCR alignment, in-frame beta chains only. Here each entry gathers all rows of one CDR3 protein and keeps the most common genes and DNA. What appears here as the V and J calls and clone size reflects TCRdb's work, not the paper's. This sample has fewer than 30,000 distinct CDR3 sequences in its table, and 4.3% of those were observed once. The biggest ten clones account for roughly 14% of the sample.

The study was a case-control design nested within a healthcare worker cohort in London, UK, with weekly nasopharyngeal swab PCR tests and blood sampling. Between 23 and 31 March 2020, the week of the UK lockdown, healthcare workers were enrolled and then followed up weekly for as long as 16 weeks. The data belong to a study of early T cells in non-severe SARS-CoV-2 infection (dated by TCRdb to about 2021). Study-level background: Because TCR sequencing relied on bulk RNA taken from unsorted whole blood, pairing of alpha and beta chains was not possible.

Here is what the overall study found, with its caveats: Matching against VDJdb was skewed toward anti-spike CD8 responses, likely underestimated virus-specific expansions, and missed private and CD4 specificities.

The chain was built from TRBV20-1 and TRBJ2-3, with 7 bases matching TRBD2. Sequencing was carried out using whole blood. The TCR sequence derives from an adult who was a healthcare worker with PCR-confirmed SARS-CoV-2 infection or an uninfected control (not recorded which). The CDR3 here reads CSATVSGVISTDTQYF. The nucleotide sequence reads as follows: TGCAGTGCTACTGTAAGCGGGGTTATTAGCACAGATACGCAGTATTTT.